These 31 T cell receptor beta chains share one sample of origin, sequenced in a study of a mutant IDH1 vaccine in newly diagnosed glioma. TCRdb keeps only in-frame clones here, not all; method: immunoSEQ multiplex PCR. The profile shows about 46,000 clones, 84% of them singletons. Stated time point: week 47, end of study. Vaccination used 300 ug of mutant IDH1 20-mer peptide per dose, with topical imiquimod. No antigen is known for these receptors. The sequencing used PBMCs, collected from a glioma patient whose treatment included an IDH1 peptide vaccine. The receptors derive from a woman between 25 and 40 years old with glioma. Some clones in this sample may be carry-over from other donors' samples.

In its sample, this clone was seen a few times. The chain links TRBV6-5 to TRBJ1-1; weak D call: TRBD1 (5 bases). V was pared by 2 bases and J by 3 bases, with 10 bases between. The germline CDR1 and CDR2 sequences are MNHEY and SVGAGI. The CDR3 extends over 14 amino acids. This CDR3 is CASSYVAGDTEAFF. Here the CDR3 DNA reads TGTGCCAGCAGTTACGTCGCGGGGGACACTGAAGCTTTCTTT.

The chain has TRBV30 and TRBJ2-7; D is ambiguous. Trimming took 3 bases from V and 2 from J, leaving 11 bases between them. CDR1 GTSNPN and CDR2 SVGIG come from the germline V gene (reference sequence). The CDR3 contains 13 residues. CDR3 nucleotide sequence: TGTGCCTGGAGGCGTGACGGTACCTACGAGCAGTACTTC. Encoded protein: CAWRRDGTYEQYF.

The rearrangement links TRBV4-2 to TRBJ2-1, with TRBD2 identical over 12 bases. This CDR3 has 16 residues. Trimming cost V 5 bases and J 9 bases; bases outside gene matches: 11. The germline CDR1 and CDR2 sequences are LGHNA and YNFKEQ. The CDR3 spells CASSTRLAGEDSEQFF. The CDR3 DNA sequence: TGTGCCAGCAGCACCCGACTAGCGGGAGAGGATAGTGAGCAGTTCTTC.

This chain links TRBV2 with TRBJ2-3, with D perhaps TRBD1 (5 bases). V was shortened by 4 bases and J by 2 bases, with 7 bases between the two germline ends. The CDR3 runs to 13 residues. Germline V gene data show CDR1 as SNHLY and CDR2 as FYNNEI. As DNA, the CDR3 is TGTGCCAGCAGTGGGGGCTTCACAGATACGCAGTATTTT. Protein product: CASSGGFTDTQYF.

V usage is TRBV5-6 and J usage is TRBJ2-7, with D hard to call. V was trimmed by 4 bases and J by 4 bases, leaving 9 bases between them. Germline CDR1 and CDR2: SGHDT and YYEEEE. This CDR3 has 12 residues. In DNA form, the CDR3 reads TGTGCCAGCAGCGGGGTGGGGTACGAGCAGTACTTC. This sequence encodes CASSGVGYEQYF.

This rearrangement joins TRBV10-3 to TRBJ2-4, with unresolved D. Trimming stripped 1 base from V and 0 bases from J, with 7 bases between. CDR3 length equals 15 residues. Germline CDR1 ENHRY, CDR2 SYGVKD. The CDR3 reads CAISELHQAKNIQYF. The CDR3 DNA reads as TGTGCCATCAGTGAGTTACACCAAGCCAAAAACATTCAGTACTTC.

The chain uses TRBV7-9 and TRBJ2-1; D is possibly TRBD2 (6 bases). V was trimmed by 2 bases and J by 15 bases, leaving 17 bases between them. Per the germline V gene, CDR1 is SEHNR and CDR2 is FQNEAQ (reference sequence). This CDR3 has 13 residues. This CDR3 reads CASSLRSEREAFF. The CDR3, as DNA: TGTGCCAGCAGCTTACGGAGCGAGAGGGAGGCGTTCTTC.

This clone was observed once. V usage is TRBV5-6 and J usage is TRBJ1-2, with D uncertain. The ends were cut back, 4 bases at V and 8 bases at J, with 18 bases in the middle. Germline loops: CDR1 SGHDT, CDR2 YYEEEE. CDR3 length equals 14 residues. In DNA, the CDR3 is TGTGCCAGCAGCAAGGAGAGTGAGAGGTGGGGCTACACCTTC. This gives the protein CASSKESERWGYTF.

This clone was seen once. The chain carries TRBV6-1 and TRBJ1-5; D gene uncertain. The CDR3 length is 13 residues. Germline V gene data show CDR1 as MNHNS and CDR2 as SASEGT. V was clipped by 6 bases and J by 5 bases, with 11 bases between them. CDR3 loop: CASSRTEYQPQHF. The CDR3 DNA sequence: TGTGCCAGCAGCCGGACGGAGTATCAGCCCCAGCATTTT.

The CDR3 coding sequence is TGCGCCAGCAGGTTATCAAGCGACAGGGGCCTGTGGTATGGCTACACCTTC. Translation: CASRLSSDRGLWYGYTF. This chain joins TRBV5-1 and TRBJ1-2; TRBD1 matches at 8 bases. The CDR3 length is 17 residues. Germline V CDR1 and CDR2: SGHRS, YFSETQ. Trimming at V came to 5 bases and at J to 5 bases, leaving 17 bases not matched to a gene.

The J gene is TRBJ1-2, the V gene TRBV6-5, with 10 positions matching TRBD1. There are 15 residues in the CDR3. CDR1 is MNHEY and CDR2 is SVGAGI in the germline V gene. The trim removed 6 bases at V and 4 bases at J, leaving 8 bases unmatched. CDR3 in DNA: TGTGCCAGCAGCCGGACAGGGGGAAAATCCTATGGCTACACCTTC. Translated, it gives CASSRTGGKSYGYTF.

The chain combines TRBV7-2 with TRBJ2-3; D unclear. V was cut by 9 bases and J by 4 bases, with 17 bases left in between. CDR1 is SGHTA and CDR2 is FQGNSA in the germline V gene. The CDR3 has 14 amino acids. The CDR3 sequence: CASAGGAFADTQYF. DNA for the CDR3: TGTGCCAGTGCTGGCGGCGCGTTCGCAGATACGCAGTATTTT.

The chain uses TRBV6-1 and TRBJ1-4; 7 bases are shared with TRBD1. This CDR3 spans 15 amino acids. Germline trimming cut 4 bases from V and 4 bases from J; bases unmatched to any gene: 6. CDR1 and CDR2 from the germline V gene are MNHNS and SASEGT. The CDR3 region is CASSVGQAYNEKLFF. The CDR3 DNA reads TGTGCCAGCAGTGTAGGACAGGCCTATAATGAAAAACTGTTTTTT.

The chain carries TRBV19 and TRBJ2-7, with TRBD2 matching 11 bases. This CDR3 spans 15 amino acids. V gave up 3 bases and J gave up 4 bases; unmatched junction bases: 5. Germline V gives CDR1 LNHDA, CDR2 SQIVND (reference sequence). The CDR3 spells CASSIVAGGPYEQYF. As DNA, the CDR3 is TGTGCCAGTAGTATTGTAGCGGGAGGGCCATACGAGCAGTACTTC.

The rearrangement joins TRBV5-1 to TRBJ2-5; no clear D. With 0 bases removed from V and 5 bases from J, the gap between germline ends came to 2 bases. CDR1 and CDR2 from the germline V gene are SGHRS and YFSETQ. The CDR3 consists of 11 residues. As DNA, the CDR3 is TGCGCCAGCAGCTTGGAGGAGACCCAGTACTTC. Protein product: CASSLEETQYF.

The chain employs TRBV7-9 and TRBJ1-1; 7 bases fit TRBD1. V trimming: 5 bases; J trimming: 8 bases; junction bases outside the gene matches: 5. CDR1 and CDR2 (germline): SEHNR, FQNEAQ (reference sequence). The CDR3 has 12 residues. The CDR3 DNA reads TGTGCCAGCAGCCTAGTGGACAGGGAAGCTTTCTTT. It yields the protein CASSLVDREAFF.

V and J are TRBV6-5 and TRBJ2-7; 11 positions agree with TRBD1. Germline CDR1 reads MNHEY; CDR2 reads SVGAGI. This CDR3 is 14 amino acids long. Unmatched junction bases numbered 7, after V lost 5 bases and J lost 7 bases. In nucleotides, the CDR3 is TGTGCCAGCAGTCCCGGACAGGGGGCGGGGGAGCAGTACTTC. It encodes CASSPGQGAGEQYF.

V gene TRBV19 combines with J gene TRBJ2-1; D could derive from TRBD1 or TRBD2 (5 bases each). CDR1 is LNHDA, CDR2 SQIVND, per germline (reference sequence). Trimming shortened V by 10 bases and J by 6 bases, and 19 bases separated the two germline ends. The CDR3 covers 14 residues. The chain's CDR3 is CATKRAGSGNEQFF. CDR3 in DNA: TGTGCCACCAAGAGAGCAGGGAGCGGCAATGAGCAGTTCTTC.

The chain uses TRBV7-6 and TRBJ2-7, with 8 bases matching TRBD2. Germline CDR1 is SGHVS and CDR2 is FNYEAQ. The CDR3 is 14 residues long. The J segment lost 4 bases and the V segment lost 1 base, leaving 3 bases of the junction unmatched. This CDR3 is CASSLGLATYEQYF. In DNA form, the CDR3 reads TGTGCCAGCAGCTTAGGACTAGCGACTTACGAGCAGTACTTC.

This clone appeared once. This sequence joins TRBV7-9 and TRBJ2-7; 9 nucleotides align to TRBD1. Trimming took 3 bases from V and 7 from J; bases not matched to a gene: 13. Per germline, CDR1 SEHNR and CDR2 FQNEAQ (reference sequence). The length of the CDR3 is 16 residues. CDR3 nucleotides: TGTGCCAGCAGCTTGAATTCCGGGACAGGGCCTAGGGAGCAGTACTTC. Protein: CASSLNSGTGPREQYF.

The chain is built from TRBV5-4 and TRBJ2-7, with 9 bases lining up with TRBD1. The CDR3 has 14 amino acids. V gave up 0 bases and J gave up 6 bases; unmatched junction bases: 4. Germline values: CDR1 SGHNT, CDR2 YYREEE (reference sequence). The CDR3, as DNA: TGTGCCAGCAGCTTGGGACAGGGGGGAAGCGAGCAGTACTTC. This codes for CASSLGQGGSEQYF.

The rearrangement joins TRBV10-3 to TRBJ1-1, with D unresolved. Germline CDR1 reads ENHRY; CDR2 reads SYGVKD. The CDR3 totals 14 residues. V was trimmed by 2 bases and J by 2 bases, leaving 9 bases between them. In nucleotides, the CDR3 is TGTGCCATCAGTGAGAATACAGCCAACACTGAAGCTTTCTTT. Encoded protein: CAISENTANTEAFF.

The CDR3, as DNA: TGTGCCAGCAGCTTTTCTACCGGGACAGGGGCCGATGGCTACACCTTC. It translates to CASSFSTGTGADGYTF. The chain recombines TRBV5-5 with TRBJ1-2; 10 bases match TRBD1. The CDR3 covers 16 residues. Germline CDR1 reads SGHKS; CDR2 reads YYEKEE (reference sequence). The V and J ends lost 2 bases and 6 bases, in that order; junction bases with no gene match: 10.

This clone was seen more than once but under ten times. The chain joins TRBV5-6 to TRBJ1-1, with D tentatively TRBD1 (6 bases). Germline V gene data show CDR1 as SGHDT and CDR2 as YYEEEE. The CDR3 runs to 14 residues. The V end lost 4 bases, the J end lost 2 bases, and 12 bases lay between the germline ends. CDR3 nucleotides: TGTGCCAGCAGCCAGGACAGCTTCAACACTGAAGCTTTCTTT. It encodes CASSQDSFNTEAFF.

The chain combines TRBV15 with TRBJ2-7; the match to TRBD2 covers 7 bases. Germline CDR1 reads LNHNV; CDR2 reads YYDKDF (reference sequence). The CDR3 is 15 residues long. V dropped 4 bases and J dropped 4; count of bases not matched to a gene: 10. The CDR3 nucleotides read TGTGCCACCAGCAATGGCGGGAGTCCCGATTACGAGCAGTACTTC. Its protein is CATSNGGSPDYEQYF. Looking up the rest from reference TRBV15 and TRBJ2-7 gives the full variable domain: DAMVIQNPRYQVTQFGKPVTLSCSQTLNHNVMYWYQQKSSQAPKLLFHYYDKDFNNEADTPDNFQSRRPNTSFCFLDIRSPGLGDTAMYLCATSNGGSPDYEQYFGPGTRLTVT.

This chain links TRBV6-1 with TRBJ1-2; no firm D call. The CDR3 extends over 13 amino acids. The V gene lost 3 bases and the J gene lost 8 bases, with 13 bases spanning the gap. The V gene's germline CDR1 is MNHNS and CDR2 SASEGT. The CDR3: CASSEREAQGYTF. CDR3 nucleotide sequence: TGTGCCAGCAGTGAGCGGGAGGCCCAGGGCTACACCTTC.

A single count supports this clone. The chain links TRBV5-5 to TRBJ2-3; unclear D gene. The CDR3 has 15 residues. The germline CDR1 and CDR2 sequences are SGHKS and YYEKEE (reference sequence). The V end lost 4 bases, the J end lost 2 bases, and 14 bases lay between the germline ends. In DNA form, the CDR3 reads TGTGCCAGCAGCCCGGTCCGAACCCCCACAGATACGCAGTATTTT. Translating gives CASSPVRTPTDTQYF.

This rearrangement joins TRBV7-5 to TRBJ2-3; the table assigns TRBD1, which was not confirmed against the DNA. TRBV7-5 is described as a pseudogene. This CDR3 contains 18 residues. The CDR3 is CARSLGTGARDNTDTQYF. Here the CDR3 DNA reads TGTGCCAGAAGCTTAGGGACAGGGGCGAGGGATAACACAGATACGCAGTATTTT.

The rearrangement uses TRBV2 and TRBJ1-2; D not certain. V lost 3 bases and J lost 4, with 9 bases in between. The germline gives CDR1 SNHLY, CDR2 FYNNEI. This CDR3 is built from 13 residues. The CDR3 DNA reads TGTGCCAGCAGTGAGAAGCAGAGCTATGGCTACACCTTC. Translated, it gives CASSEKQSYGYTF.

The V and J genes are TRBV28 and TRBJ1-5; TRBD1 is a possible D gene (5 bases). V shed 4 bases and J shed 4 bases, with 8 bases lying between them. CDR1 MDHEN and CDR2 SYDVKM come from the germline V gene. The CDR3 has 13 amino acids. CDR3 amino acids: CASSWDGNQPQHF. CDR3 bases: TGTGCCAGCAGTTGGGACGGAAATCAGCCCCAGCATTTT.

The chain employs TRBV5-1 and TRBJ2-1, with D perhaps TRBD1 (5 bases). From germline, CDR1 is SGHRS and CDR2 YFSETQ. There are 12 residues in the CDR3. Trimming left V 0 bases short and J 9 bases short, with 7 bases between. The CDR3 nucleotides read TGCGCCAGCAGCTTGGGGGGCAGTGAGCAGTTCTTC. Protein sequence: CASSLGGSEQFF.